This passage covers 4 T cell receptor beta chains from one sample sequenced in a study of blood T cell repertoires in COVID-19. TCRdb's table, derived via immunoSEQ multiplex PCR, lists solely in-frame clones and lacks some. The repertoire holds under 250,000 clones, with approximately 85% as singletons. Sequencing was done on a sample of peripheral blood. All receptors derive from a woman in her 70s with COVID-19, enrolled during active disease.

This clone was seen once. The rearrangement links TRBV9 to TRBJ1-1; D unclear. V was trimmed by 0 bases and J by 4 bases, leaving 7 bases between them. This CDR3 region has 13 residues. Germline values: CDR1 SGDLS, CDR2 YYNGEE. The CDR3 spells CASSVVTSTEAFF. The CDR3 nucleotides are TGTGCCAGCAGCGTAGTAACCAGCACTGAAGCTTTCTTT.

This chain joins TRBV10-3 and TRBJ1-4; the D gene is possibly TRBD1 (5 bases). Germline CDR1 is ENHRY and CDR2 is SYGVKD. The CDR3 runs to 16 residues. V dropped 2 bases and J dropped 8 bases, with 18 bases sitting between them. CDR3 bases: TGTGCCATCAGTGAGGGGACGCCCGGGAGGGACGAAAAACTGTTTTTT. This translates into CAISEGTPGRDEKLFF.

CDR3 residues: CASRWDRGIVDQPQHF. The CDR3 DNA sequence: TGTGCCAGCAGATGGGACAGGGGGATCGTAGATCAGCCCCAGCATTTT. The rearrangement joins TRBV2 to TRBJ1-5; 11 bases map to TRBD1. CDR1 SNHLY and CDR2 FYNNEI come from the germline V gene. The CDR3 covers 16 residues. The ends lost 6 bases at V and 5 bases at J; junction bases unmatched: 9.

V gene TRBV5-1 combines with J gene TRBJ2-2; 7 bases match TRBD1. CDR3 size: 16 residues. After removal of 0 bases from V and 5 bases from J, the junction contained 7 bases not matched to a gene. CDR1 and CDR2 from the germline V gene are SGHRS and YFSETQ. The CDR3 here is CASSLDPGTATGELFF. CDR3 nucleotides: TGCGCCAGCAGCTTGGACCCCGGGACAGCTACCGGGGAGCTGTTTTTT.